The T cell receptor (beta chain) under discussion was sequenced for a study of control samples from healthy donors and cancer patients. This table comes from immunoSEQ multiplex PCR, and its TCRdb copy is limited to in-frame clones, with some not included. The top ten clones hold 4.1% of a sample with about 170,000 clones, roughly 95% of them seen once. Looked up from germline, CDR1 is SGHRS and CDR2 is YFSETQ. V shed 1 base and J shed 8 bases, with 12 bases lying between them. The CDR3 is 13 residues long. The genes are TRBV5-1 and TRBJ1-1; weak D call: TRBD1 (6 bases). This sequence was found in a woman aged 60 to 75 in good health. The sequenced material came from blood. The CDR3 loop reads CASSLNRDREAFF. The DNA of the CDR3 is TGCGCCAGCAGCTTGAACAGGGATCGGGAAGCTTTCTTT.